These 4 T cell receptor beta chains were all obtained from the same sample, sequenced in a study of T-cell memory formation after mild COVID-19. TCRdb re-derived calls from the 5' RACE reads in MiXCR, one entry per CDR3 protein. The sample lists about 390,000 distinct CDR3 sequences, around a sixth seen once, with roughly 21% in the top ten. The source material was PBMCs or a T cell subset sorted from them (not recorded which). These receptors all come from a man between 18 and 35 years old who had mild COVID-19 (a few samples of this study predate the infection). Cell type and time point are not known.

This chain links TRBV7-9 with TRBJ2-2; 10 bases are a match to TRBD1. The germline CDR1 and CDR2 sequences are SEHNR and FQNEAQ (reference sequence). V was pared by 0 bases and J by 6 bases, with 4 bases of the junction left unmatched. This CDR3 has 16 residues. The CDR3 is CASSLAGTGAAGELFF. The CDR3 DNA sequence: TGTGCCAGCAGCTTAGCCGGGACAGGGGCGGCCGGGGAGCTGTTTTTT.

The V and J genes are TRBV29-1 and TRBJ2-6; no clear D gene. V shed 6 bases and J shed 0 bases, with 12 bases lying between them. The V gene's germline CDR1 is SQVTM and CDR2 ANQGSEA. CDR3 length equals 15 residues. The CDR3: CSVLVPDSGANVLTF. CDR3 nucleotides: TGCAGCGTCCTGGTGCCAGACTCTGGGGCCAACGTCCTGACTTTC.

This clonotype was recorded a few times. The rearrangement joins TRBV4-1 to TRBJ2-7, with D perhaps TRBD1 or TRBD2 (5 bases each). There are 14 residues in the CDR3. CDR1 MGHRA and CDR2 YSYEKL come from the germline V gene. V shed 4 bases and J shed 3 bases, with 13 bases lying between them. CDR3 protein: CASSPGRLLYEQYF. In DNA form, the CDR3 reads TGCGCCAGCAGCCCGGGACGACTCCTCTACGAGCAGTACTTC.

This clonotype was detected a few times. V is TRBV6-2 or TRBV6-3 and J is TRBJ1-3; 9 nucleotides match TRBD1. V lost 8 bases, J lost 8 bases, and 16 bases stayed unmatched. The CDR3 is made up of 16 amino acids. CDR1 MNHEY and CDR2 SVGEGT come from the germline V gene. CDR3 DNA: TGTGCCAGCGGCCCAATGGGACAGGGAGGAAAGGACACCATATATTTT. This encodes CASGPMGQGGKDTIYF.